A selection of T cell receptor beta chains follows, all from one sample in a study of T cells expressing NK-cell markers. TCRdb reprocessed the 5' RACE reads, with one entry per CDR3 protein and no DNA. The specimen's table records 400,000 to 550,000 distinct CDR3 sequences. The sequenced sample was blood T cells: a sorted CD56 or NKG2C T cell subset, CD4+ or CD8+ T cells, or bulk PBMC T cells (not recorded which). The receptor set was obtained from a woman between 18 and 70 years old in good health. Both conserved end residues are part of each CDR3.

TRBJ2-2 | 14 | TRBV7-3 | CASKAGSNTGELFF
TRBJ2-3 | 12 | TRBV10-3 | CAIGGPEDTQYF
TRBJ2-7 | 17 | TRBV4-1 | CASSLQRTSGNSYEQYF
TRBJ1-2 | 13 | TRBV7-8 | CASSRTEIYGYTF
TRBJ2-7 | 13 | TRBV6-2/TRBV6-3 | CASRASGDYEQYF
TRBJ1-2 | 16 | TRBV5-1 | CASSLGRDRIHHGYTF
TRBJ1-1 | 12 | TRBV9 | CASSSGQWEAFF
TRBJ2-5 | 13 | TRBV10-3 | CAISPGHGETQYF
TRBJ1-1 | 16 | TRBV6-5 | CASSYSSLGGANRAFF
TRBJ2-5 | 15 | TRBV4-3 | CASSQGLAGGKTQYF
TRBJ2-3 | 11 | TRBV5-1 | CASSKEDTQYF
TRBJ2-1 | 18 | TRBV6-2/TRBV6-3 | CASSYSTMGLAGVNEQFF
TRBJ2-1 | 14 | TRBV7-2 | CASSLVSLVSEQFF
TRBJ2-1 | 16 | TRBV7-2 | CASSLQGTVTYNEQFF
TRBJ1-4 | 14 | TRBV25-1 | CASSEGGSNEKLFF
TRBJ2-1 | 16 | TRBV4-2 | CASRAGVGTEYNEQFF
TRBJ2-3 | 15 | TRBV20-1 | CSARLGTASTDTQYF
TRBJ2-1 | 12 | TRBV18 | CASEDGRDEQFF
TRBJ2-1 | 17 | TRBV7-8 | CASSRGLAQSSYNEQFF
TRBJ1-4 | 13 | TRBV4-1 | CAVRDRRDEKLFF
TRBJ2-2 | 16 | TRBV11-3 | CASSPKAGVGTGELFF
TRBJ2-7 | 13 | TRBV6-4 | CASKAGQALGKYF
TRBJ2-1 | 13 | TRBV2 | CASSGPMGLLVLF
TRBJ1-2 | 14 | TRBV12-3/TRBV12-4 | CASTLDRVAYGYTF
TRBJ1-4 | 15 | TRBV18 | CASSPIGAPNEKLFF
TRBJ2-1 | 20 | TRBV6-2/TRBV6-3 | CASSYSGTSGRAGRYNEQFF
TRBJ2-5 | 17 | TRBV7-9 | CASSLGLAGGLGETQYF
TRBJ1-1 | 17 | TRBV10-3 | CAIGDPKTGSMNTEAFF
TRBJ2-1 | 17 | TRBV28 | CASSLLPGTGIHNEQFF
TRBJ2-2 | 18 | TRBV11-2 | CASSDILRTSGDPGELFF
TRBJ2-1 | 14 | TRBV28 | CASSFRRGYNEQFF
TRBJ1-1 | 16 | TRBV29-1 | CSVERNARIRGGEAFF
TRBJ1-6 | 15 | TRBV7-2 | CASSPGQTYNSPLHF
TRBJ2-1 | 18 | TRBV11-2 | CASSSRVSGGPGYNEQFF
TRBJ1-5 | 15 | TRBV12-3/TRBV12-4 | CASSFMAGSNQPQHF
TRBJ2-7 | 12 | TRBV7-2 | CASSLALDEQYF
TRBJ2-1 | 16 | TRBV7-2 | CASSLEVVRGVNEQFF
TRBJ2-5 | 13 | TRBV11-2 | CASSLELGQTQYF
TRBJ2-1 | 14 | TRBV3-1 | CASSQTASPKVQFF
TRBJ1-5 | 14 | TRBV3-1 | CASSQHGSDQPQHF
TRBJ2-3 | 15 | TRBV29-1 | CSVAPTSSEADTQYF
TRBJ2-1 | 15 | TRBV9 | CASSQRGGSYNEQFF
TRBJ2-2 | 15 | TRBV7-6 | CASSQQGRGTGELFF
TRBJ1-1 | 14 | TRBV19 | CASILKGRNTEAFF
TRBJ2-1 | 15 | TRBV20-1 | CSATTGAPSYNEQFF
TRBJ2-1 | 12 | TRBV19 | CASGASYNEQFF
TRBJ2-1 | 15 | TRBV12-3/TRBV12-4 | CASTLEGVPYNEQFF
TRBJ1-6 | 13 | TRBV12-3/TRBV12-4 | CASSFTDNSPLHF
TRBJ2-7 | 16 | TRBV28 | CASSFGQGVPSYEQYF